What follows are 2 T cell receptor beta chains derived from one specimen sequenced in a study of OX40 agonist ivuxolimab in advanced cancers. Produced via immunoSEQ multiplex PCR; TCRdb's table is partial and in-frame only. The sample lists 25,000 to 30,000 clones, about 76% occurring once. The starting material was CD4+ or CD8+ T cells sorted from blood, obtained in a trial of the OX40 agonist ivuxolimab. These receptors were obtained from an adult with an advanced solid tumor such as melanoma, head and neck, liver or kidney cancer.

The chain combines TRBV27 with TRBJ2-1; 7 bases line up with TRBD2. The CDR3 covers 14 residues. Germline V gene lookup returns CDR1 MNHEY and CDR2 SMNVEV (reference sequence). Unmatched junction bases numbered 9, after V lost 7 bases and J lost 6 bases. In DNA, the CDR3 is TGTGCCAGCAAGTCGGGGGGAGTATTCAATGAGCAGTTCTTC. It specifies CASKSGGVFNEQFF.

This chain links TRBV19 with TRBJ2-3; possible D gene TRBD1, 5 bases. CDR1 and CDR2 from the germline V gene are LNHDA and SQIVND (reference sequence). V lost 4 bases to trimming and J lost 1 base, with 15 bases between them. There are 16 residues in the CDR3. The chain's CDR3 is CASSTLRVGGTDTQYF. The CDR3 DNA reads TGTGCCAGTAGTACGCTCAGGGTCGGTGGCACAGATACGCAGTATTTT.